The 30 T cell receptor beta chains in this list originate from one sample, sequenced in a study of shared clonotypes between healthy human individuals. Method: immunoSEQ multiplex PCR; TCRdb's copy keeps in-frame clones and lacks some. The sample includes approximately 2.1 million clones, about 92% of them seen just once. The material sequenced was naive CD4+ T cells from PBMCs. Sample subset: CD45RA+ positively selected. These receptor sequences come from a man between 18 and 35 years old in good health. Some clones in this sample may be carry-over from other donors' samples.

The count of this clone is one. The chain uses TRBV7-2 and TRBJ2-7, with D perhaps matching TRBD2 (6 bases). The CDR3 spans 15 residues. Germline V gene data show CDR1 as SGHTA and CDR2 as FQGNSA. V dropped 3 bases and J dropped 3 bases, with 15 bases sitting between them. CDR3 sequence (DNA): TGTGCCAGCAGCTTCAGTACCGGGAGTCGCTACGAGCAGTACTTC. Protein product: CASSFSTGSRYEQYF. The whole variable domain, remainder taken from reference TRBV7-2 and TRBJ2-7, is GAGVSQSPSNKVTEKGKDVELRCDPISGHTALYWYRQSLGQGLEFLIYFQGNSAPDKSGLPSDRFSAERTGGSVSTLTIQRTQQEDSAVYLCASSFSTGSRYEQYFGPGTRLTVT.

The table lists this clone with a count of one. The rearrangement joins TRBV5-4 to TRBJ2-2; TRBD2 agrees at 12 bases. The CDR3 totals 16 residues. The germline V gene encodes CDR1 SGHNT and CDR2 YYREEE (reference sequence). The junction had 5 bases not matched to a gene; V was cut back by 3 bases and J by 5 bases. The CDR3, as DNA: TGTGCCAGCAGCTCCCCTAGCGGGAGGGCGACCGGGGAGCTGTTTTTT. It specifies CASSSPSGRATGELFF.

The chain carries TRBV28 and TRBJ1-1, with D hard to call. Germline V CDR1 and CDR2: MDHEN, SYDVKM. This CDR3 is built from 12 residues. Trimming took 3 bases from V and 11 from J, leaving 13 bases between them. CDR3 nucleotides: TGTGCCAGCAGTTTTTATCTTACTGGGGCTTTCTTT. Translation: CASSFYLTGAFF.

The chain recombines TRBV4-1 with TRBJ2-2, with 8 bases identical to TRBD2. V lost 4 bases, J lost 0 bases, and 16 bases stayed unmatched. The germline gives CDR1 MGHRA, CDR2 YSYEKL. This CDR3 spans 20 amino acids. CDR3: CASSRPRAGVGGTNTGELFF. DNA for the CDR3: TGCGCCAGCAGCCGCCCCAGAGCGGGAGTCGGCGGCACGAACACCGGGGAGCTGTTTTTT.

The rearrangement uses TRBV15 and TRBJ1-1; D is undetermined. The CDR3 contains 14 residues. Trimming pared 0 bases from V and 1 base from J, leaving 6 bases between. The germline gives CDR1 LNHNV, CDR2 YYDKDF (reference sequence). CDR3 residues: CATSRDSGNTEAFF. CDR3 nucleotide sequence: TGTGCCACCAGCAGAGATTCGGGGAACACTGAAGCTTTCTTT.

The chain carries TRBV5-1 and TRBJ2-7, with TRBD2 matching 14 bases. V shed 4 bases, J shed 3 bases, and the junction held 6 bases outside the gene matches. Germline assignment: CDR1 SGHRS and CDR2 YFSETQ. This CDR3 has 16 residues. As DNA, the CDR3 is TGCGCCAGCAGCGGACTAGCGGGAGGACTATTCTACGAGCAGTACTTC. Its translation is CASSGLAGGLFYEQYF. The full variable domain, its missing parts supplied by reference TRBV5-1 and TRBJ2-7, is KAGVTQTPRYLIKTRGQQVTLSCSPISGHRSVSWYQQTPGQGLQFLFEYFSETQRNKGNFPGRFSGRQFSNSRSEMNVSTLELGDSALYLCASSGLAGGLFYEQYFGPGTRLTVT.

V gene TRBV27 combines with J gene TRBJ1-2; D is unclear. Germline V gene sequence: CDR1 MNHEY, CDR2 SMNVEV (reference sequence). The V gene lost 4 bases and the J gene lost 0 bases, with 6 bases spanning the gap. The CDR3 sequence is 13 residues long. The CDR3 DNA is TGTGCCAGCAGTTACTCAGCTAACTATGGCTACACCTTC. This codes for CASSYSANYGYTF.

V usage is TRBV7-9 and J usage is TRBJ2-7; 12 nucleotides align to TRBD1. The CDR3 is made up of 16 amino acids. Germline lookup yields CDR1 SEHNR and CDR2 FQNEAQ (reference sequence). Trimming took 5 bases from V and 5 from J; bases not matched to a gene: 10. This chain's CDR3 is CASSHELGTGGDEQYF. CDR3 sequence (DNA): TGTGCCAGCAGCCACGAGTTAGGGACAGGGGGCGACGAGCAGTACTTC.

The rearrangement uses TRBV5-4 and TRBJ1-1; no clear D. Germline V CDR1 and CDR2: SGHNT, YYREEE (reference sequence). CDR3 length equals 17 residues. The V gene lost 0 bases and the J gene lost 0 bases, with 15 bases spanning the gap. CDR3 nucleotide sequence: TGTGCCAGCAGCTTGGGGCGGTCGGGGTTCATGAACACTGAAGCTTTCTTT. This gives the protein CASSLGRSGFMNTEAFF.

V usage is TRBV4-1 and J usage is TRBJ2-7; D gene ambiguous. The CDR3 runs to 14 residues. Trimming cost V 0 bases and J 6 bases, with 12 bases left between them. Germline V gives CDR1 MGHRA, CDR2 YSYEKL. The CDR3 sequence is CASSQDSGLREQYF. CDR3 bases: TGCGCCAGCAGCCAAGATTCCGGCCTCCGCGAGCAGTACTTC.

Points on this clone: Within the sample, other DNA sequences also encode this same CDR3. The chain combines TRBV19 with TRBJ2-5; TRBD2 agrees at 7 bases. The germline V gene has CDR1 LNHDA and CDR2 SQIVND (reference sequence). The CDR3 is made up of 14 amino acids. Trimming took 1 base from V and 5 from J; bases not matched to a gene: 4. The DNA of the CDR3 is TGTGCCAGTAGTATAGGCGGGGGAGAGGAGACCCAGTACTTC. Translating gives CASSIGGGEETQYF.

Concerning this clone itself: The same CDR3 is also encoded by other DNA sequences in this sample. This chain uses TRBV5-1 with TRBJ1-2; D ambiguous. From germline, CDR1 is SGHRS and CDR2 YFSETQ. V gave up 2 bases and J gave up 0 bases, with 5 bases separating them. The CDR3 covers 13 residues. The CDR3 DNA reads as TGCGCCAGCAGCTTCGGGGCTAACTATGGCTACACCTTC. It specifies CASSFGANYGYTF.

This clone was seen only a few times. The chain carries TRBV19 and TRBJ1-1; D ambiguous. V lost 7 bases to trimming and J lost 0 bases, with 12 bases between them. The CDR3 extends over 14 amino acids. Germline CDR1 LNHDA, CDR2 SQIVND (reference sequence). CDR3 sequence reads: CASTSRQMNTEAFF. CDR3 bases: TGTGCCAGTACGTCTCGGCAGATGAACACTGAAGCTTTCTTT.

Comments on this clone: The same CDR3 also results from other DNA sequences found in this sample. This chain links TRBV5-4 with TRBJ1-1; D is ambiguous. The CDR3 runs 14 residues. V was clipped by 4 bases and J by 1 base, with 11 bases between them. Germline CDR1 reads SGHNT; CDR2 reads YYREEE (reference sequence). The CDR3 loop is CASSPRTPNTEAFF. The DNA for the CDR3 is TGTGCCAGCAGCCCAAGGACCCCGAACACTGAAGCTTTCTTT.

Of note for this clone: Other DNA variants within this sample encode the same CDR3. The chain couples TRBV5-1 to TRBJ2-2, with no clear D. The CDR3 consists of 14 residues. The V end lost 4 bases, the J end lost 0 bases, and 7 bases lay between the germline ends. Germline lookup yields CDR1 SGHRS and CDR2 YFSETQ. CDR3 sequence reads: CASSPGTNTGELFF. The CDR3 DNA sequence: TGCGCCAGCAGCCCCGGAACGAACACCGGGGAGCTGTTTTTT.

Only a few counts were recorded for this clone. CDR3 sequence (DNA): TGTGCCTGGGGGGACAGACAGAGCAATCAGCCCCAGCATTTT. Protein product: CAWGDRQSNQPQHF. The chain is built from TRBV30 and TRBJ1-5; 7 bases fit TRBD1. J was trimmed by 1 base and V by 5 bases; bases with no gene match: 5. This CDR3 region has 14 residues. Germline-derived CDR1 and CDR2 are GTSNPN and SVGIG (reference sequence).

The gene calls are TRBV5-1 and TRBJ2-4; D gene ambiguous. In germline, CDR1 is SGHRS, CDR2 YFSETQ. Between the trimmed V and J ends, which lost 2 bases and 9 bases, there was a span of 18 bases. CDR3 length: 15 amino acids. This chain's CDR3 is CASSFPEGNLGIQYF. CDR3 bases: TGCGCCAGCAGCTTCCCGGAAGGAAATTTGGGCATTCAGTACTTC. The full variable domain, with the rest looked up from reference TRBV5-1 and TRBJ2-4, is KAGVTQTPRYLIKTRGQQVTLSCSPISGHRSVSWYQQTPGQGLQFLFEYFSETQRNKGNFPGRFSGRQFSNSRSEMNVSTLELGDSALYLCASSFPEGNLGIQYFGAGTRLSVL.

In regard to this clone: This CDR3 is also generated by other DNA sequences in the sample. The chain couples TRBV6-5 to TRBJ2-7, with 10 bases matching TRBD1. Germline V gene data show CDR1 as MNHEY and CDR2 as SVGAGI. The J segment lost 7 bases and the V segment lost 3 bases, leaving 9 bases of the junction unmatched. There are 15 residues in the CDR3. CDR3 nucleotide sequence: TGTGCCAGCAGTTATTTGGGACAGGGGTCGCGAGAGCAGTACTTC. Translation gives CASSYLGQGSREQYF.

This chain joins TRBV28 and TRBJ2-3; TRBD1 matches at 8 bases. Trimming removed 5 bases from V and 5 bases from J; junction bases left unmatched: 12. The CDR3 is 16 amino acids. Germline V CDR1 and CDR2: MDHEN, SYDVKM. CDR3 in DNA: TGTGCCAGCAGTACCTCCGAGGCAGGGGGCGTAGATACGCAGTATTTT. Translating gives CASSTSEAGGVDTQYF.

The V and J genes are TRBV7-8 and TRBJ1-5; TRBD1 is a possible D gene (5 bases). V lost 4 bases and J 7 bases, leaving 14 bases between the germline ends. Germline CDR1 is SGHVS and CDR2 is FQNEAQ. The length of the CDR3 is 14 residues. The CDR3 region is CASSSTDQGQPQHF. The DNA for the CDR3 is TGTGCCAGCAGCTCGACAGACCAAGGACAGCCCCAGCATTTT. The whole variable domain, remainder taken from reference TRBV7-8 and TRBJ1-5, is GAGVSQSPRYKVAKRGQDVALRCDPISGHVSLFWYQQALGQGPEFLTYFQNEAQLDKSGLPSDRFFAERPEGSVSTLKIQRTQQEDSAVYLCASSSTDQGQPQHFGDGTRLSIL.

CDR3 DNA: TGTGCCAGCAGCCAACGACAGGGATCCTACGAGCAGTACTTC. Translating it yields CASSQRQGSYEQYF. This rearrangement joins TRBV13 to TRBJ2-7, with 7 bases identical to TRBD1. The CDR3 length is 14 residues. CDR1 and CDR2 (germline): PRHDT, FYEKMQ (reference sequence). Unmatched junction bases numbered 5, after V lost 5 bases and J lost 1 base.

The J gene is TRBJ2-1, the V gene TRBV9; D perhaps matches TRBD2 (5 bases). V lost 0 bases and J 4 bases, leaving 14 bases between the germline ends. Germline CDR1 is SGDLS and CDR2 is YYNGEE. CDR3 length: 16 residues. The CDR3, as DNA: TGTGCCAGCAGCGTAGATCGGGAATTTAGGTACAATGAGCAGTTCTTC. This encodes CASSVDREFRYNEQFF.

The gene calls are TRBV15 and TRBJ2-1; 8 bases align to TRBD1. The CDR3 is made up of 15 amino acids. The germline CDR1 and CDR2 sequences are LNHNV and YYDKDF (reference sequence). Germline trimming cut 0 bases from V and 10 bases from J; bases unmatched to any gene: 8. This chain's CDR3 is CATSRDPGQGGEQFF. CDR3 in DNA: TGTGCCACCAGCAGAGACCCCGGACAGGGCGGGGAGCAGTTCTTC.

The chain uses TRBV25-1 and TRBJ1-4; TRBD1 aligns across 10 bases. Germline V gene sequence: CDR1 MGHDK, CDR2 SYGVNS. Unmatched junction bases numbered 4, after V lost 4 bases and J lost 5 bases. The CDR3 sequence is 15 residues long. CDR3 DNA: TGTGCCAGCAGTGTATTGGACAGGGGGAATGAAAAACTGTTTTTT. This sequence encodes CASSVLDRGNEKLFF.

This clone came up once. The V gene is TRBV5-4, the J gene TRBJ1-1; the D gene is possibly TRBD1 (5 bases). The CDR3 sequence is 16 residues long. CDR1 and CDR2 (germline): SGHNT, YYREEE (reference sequence). Trimming took off 2 bases at V and 1 base at J, with 15 bases between the two ends. CDR3 nucleotide sequence: TGTGCCAGCAGCTTATCCCCGGGGACTGCGAACACTGAAGCTTTCTTT. Translating gives CASSLSPGTANTEAFF.

The V gene is TRBV28, the J gene TRBJ2-7; TRBD1 matches at 9 bases. V lost 6 bases, J lost 0 bases, and 3 bases stayed unmatched. Germline V gene lookup returns CDR1 MDHEN and CDR2 SYDVKM. This CDR3 spans 14 amino acids. The chain's CDR3 is CASSRDRDSYEQYF. Here the CDR3 DNA reads TGTGCCAGCAGCCGGGACAGGGACTCCTACGAGCAGTACTTC.

V is TRBV7-2 and J is TRBJ2-5; D could derive from TRBD1 or TRBD2 (5 bases each). CDR3 length equals 15 residues. Germline V gene data show CDR1 as SGHTA and CDR2 as FQGNSA. The V gene lost 3 bases and the J gene lost 1 base, with 12 bases spanning the gap. The CDR3 DNA reads as TGTGCCAGCAGCTTCCCGGGACCCCTCCAAGAGACCCAGTACTTC. This sequence encodes CASSFPGPLQETQYF.

The CDR3 loop reads CASSFPGQSTDTQYF. The CDR3 DNA is TGTGCCAGCAGTTTCCCGGGACAGAGCACAGATACGCAGTATTTT. The chain has TRBV6-6 and TRBJ2-3; 7 bases are shared with TRBD1. After removal of 4 bases from V and 0 bases from J, the junction contained 4 bases not matched to a gene. The germline CDR1 and CDR2 sequences are MNHNY and SVGAGI (reference sequence). This CDR3 has 15 amino acids.

The chain is built from TRBV28 and TRBJ2-1; 7 bases are shared with TRBD1. After removal of 4 bases from V and 4 bases from J, the junction contained 7 bases not matched to a gene. The CDR3 has 15 amino acids. CDR1 MDHEN and CDR2 SYDVKM come from the germline V gene. The CDR3 loop is CASSSPGGEYNEQFF. Written as DNA, the CDR3 is TGTGCCAGCAGTTCGCCAGGGGGTGAATACAATGAGCAGTTCTTC.

This clone was observed once. The rearrangement links TRBV28 to TRBJ1-2; no clear D gene. The CDR3 has 15 amino acids. Trimming took 1 base from V and 2 from J, leaving 11 bases between them. Germline loops: CDR1 MDHEN, CDR2 SYDVKM. The CDR3 loop reads CASSLSWQYNYGYTF. The CDR3 DNA is TGTGCCAGCAGTTTATCATGGCAGTACAACTATGGCTACACCTTC.